A selection of T cell receptor beta chains follows, all from one sample in a study of cytomegalovirus exposure and HLA in healthy donors. The data were produced by immunoSEQ multiplex PCR, yet TCRdb's version contains in-frame clones alone and is incomplete. The sample yields roughly 110,000 clones, about 80% seen once. The specimen was PBMCs. These receptor sequences come from a woman between 40 and 55 years old in good health and CMV-seropositive. CDR3s include the opening cysteine and the closing phenylalanine or tryptophan. Each record gives: J gene, D gene, V gene, clone size, CDR3 protein, CDR3 DNA. D genes are given only for firm matches. Size tells how often a clone was seen (once, few, many) or the class of an expanded clone, and some rows leave it out.

TRBJ2-7	TRBD1	TRBV9	.	CASSATPFDRGKWYEQYF	TGTGCCAGCAGCGCGACACCCTTCGACAGGGGAAAGTGGTACGAGCAGTACTTC
TRBJ2-7	.	TRBV2	few	CASSEQGLWYEQYF	TGTGCCAGCAGTGAACAGGGGTTGTGGTACGAGCAGTACTTC
TRBJ1-2	.	TRBV5-1	.	CASSLDRDYGYTF	TGCGCCAGCAGCTTGGACAGGGACTATGGCTACACCTTC
TRBJ2-2	.	TRBV30	.	CAWRYPGELFF	TGTGCCTGGAGATATCCCGGGGAGCTGTTTTTT
TRBJ1-5	TRBD1	TRBV5-8	.	CASNPTGDFGQPQHF	TGTGCCAGCAACCCGACAGGGGATTTCGGTCAGCCCCAGCATTTT
TRBJ1-2	.	TRBV2	.	CASSEASDYGYTF	TGTGCCAGCAGTGAAGCGTCGGACTATGGCTACACCTTC
TRBJ1-1	.	TRBV5-1	.	CASSLDRSKAFF	TGCGCCAGCAGCTTAGACAGGTCAAAAGCTTTCTTT
TRBJ2-7	.	TRBV2	.	CASTFQGGPYEQYF	TGTGCCAGCACCTTCCAGGGGGGTCCCTACGAGCAGTACTTC
TRBJ2-3	.	TRBV6-1	.	CASSDFGDTQYF	TGTGCCAGCAGTGATTTCGGAGATACGCAGTATTTT
TRBJ2-5	.	TRBV30	.	CAWSVQQGPETQYF	TGTGCCTGGAGTGTACAGCAGGGGCCTGAGACCCAGTACTTC
TRBJ2-5	.	TRBV19	.	CASSFGETQYF	TGTGCCAGTAGTTTCGGGGAGACCCAGTACTTC
TRBJ1-3	.	TRBV7-2	.	CASSSPSYSGNTIYF	TGTGCCAGCAGCTCCCCGAGTTATTCTGGAAACACCATATATTTT
TRBJ1-4	.	TRBV5-1	.	CASSLQGIANEKLFF	TGCGCCAGCAGCTTACAGGGTATTGCTAATGAAAAACTGTTTTTT
TRBJ1-1	TRBD1	TRBV19	.	CASRPGTEVAFF	TGTGCCAGTAGACCCGGGACAGAGGTAGCTTTCTTT
TRBJ2-7	.	TRBV30	.	CAWNSLGTGEQYF	.
TRBJ1-5	TRBD1	TRBV19	.	CASSIARGGTGPYSNQPQHF	TGTGCCAGTAGTATAGCTCGGGGAGGGACAGGCCCGTATAGCAATCAGCCCCAGCATTTT
TRBJ1-6	TRBD1	TRBV5-1	.	CASSADRGLSPLHF	TGCGCCAGCAGCGCGGACAGGGGACTTTCACCCCTCCACTTT
TRBJ1-2	TRBD1	TRBV10-3	few	CAMRDREPHGYTF	TGTGCCATGAGGGACAGGGAGCCCCATGGCTACACCTTC
TRBJ1-2	.	TRBV29-1	.	CSVDRNAEEGGYTF	TGCAGCGTTGACCGTAATGCGGAAGAGGGAGGCTACACCTTC
TRBJ2-7	TRBD2	TRBV7-6	few	CASSFGGAGPSYEQYF	TGTGCCAGCAGCTTCGGGGGGGCGGGTCCCTCCTACGAGCAGTACTTC
TRBJ2-3	TRBD1	TRBV30	.	CAWSRQGLDTQYF	TGTGCCTGGAGCCGACAGGGGTTAGATACGCAGTATTTT
TRBJ1-1	.	TRBV30	.	CAWSTMTMNTEAFF	TGTGCCTGGAGTACCATGACAATGAACACTGAAGCTTTCTTT
TRBJ2-7	TRBD1	TRBV27	.	CASSSQGAGYEQYF	TGTGCCAGCAGTTCCCAGGGGGCAGGCTACGAGCAGTACTTC
TRBJ1-4	TRBD1	TRBV5-1	.	CASSTGQATNEKLFF	TGCGCCAGCAGCACCGGACAGGCAACTAATGAAAAACTGTTTTTT
TRBJ1-4	.	TRBV5-1	.	CASSLAGDSGEKLFF	TGCGCCAGCAGCTTGGCCGGGGATTCGGGTGAAAAACTGTTTTTT
TRBJ2-2	TRBD1	TRBV7-7	.	CASSPGQITTGELFF	TGTGCCAGCAGCCCGGGACAGATTACCACCGGGGAGCTGTTTTTT
TRBJ1-3	.	TRBV5-6	.	CASSLRGQAYGNTIYF	TGTGCCAGCAGCTTGCGCGGGCAAGCGTATGGAAACACCATATATTTT